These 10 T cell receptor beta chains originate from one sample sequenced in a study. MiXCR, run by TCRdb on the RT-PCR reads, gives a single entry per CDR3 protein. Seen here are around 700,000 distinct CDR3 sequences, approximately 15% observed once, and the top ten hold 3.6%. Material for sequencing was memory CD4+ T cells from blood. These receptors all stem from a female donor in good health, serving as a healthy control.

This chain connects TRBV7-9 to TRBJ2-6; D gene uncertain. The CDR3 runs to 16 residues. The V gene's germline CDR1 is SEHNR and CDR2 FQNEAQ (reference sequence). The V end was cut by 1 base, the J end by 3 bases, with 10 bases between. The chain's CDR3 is CASSLEGRSGANVLTF. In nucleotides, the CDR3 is TGTGCCAGCAGCTTAGAGGGCCGGAGTGGGGCCAACGTCCTGACTTTC.

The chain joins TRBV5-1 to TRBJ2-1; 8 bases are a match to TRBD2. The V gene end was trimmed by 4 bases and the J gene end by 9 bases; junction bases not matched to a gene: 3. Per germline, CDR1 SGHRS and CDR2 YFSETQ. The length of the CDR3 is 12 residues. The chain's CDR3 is CASSLLAAEQFF. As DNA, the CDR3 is TGCGCCAGCAGCCTACTAGCGGCTGAGCAGTTCTTC.

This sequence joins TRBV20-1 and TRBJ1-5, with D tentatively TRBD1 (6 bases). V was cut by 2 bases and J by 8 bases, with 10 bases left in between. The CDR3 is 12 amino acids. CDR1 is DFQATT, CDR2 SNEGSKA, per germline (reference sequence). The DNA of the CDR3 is TGCAGTGCTAGACAGGGGAGGGAGCCCCAGCATTTT. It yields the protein CSARQGREPQHF.

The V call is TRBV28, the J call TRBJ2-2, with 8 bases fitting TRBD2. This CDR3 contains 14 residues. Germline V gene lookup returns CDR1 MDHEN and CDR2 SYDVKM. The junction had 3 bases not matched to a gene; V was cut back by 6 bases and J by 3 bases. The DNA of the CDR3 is TGTGCCAGCAGGGCCGGGGGGGACACCGGGGAGCTGTTTTTT. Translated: CASRAGGDTGELFF. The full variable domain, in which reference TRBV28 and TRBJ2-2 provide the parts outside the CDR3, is DVKVTQSSRYLVKRTGEKVFLECVQDMDHENMFWYRQDPGLGLRLIYFSYDVKMKEKGDIPEGYSVSREKKERFSLILESASTNQTSMYLCASRAGGDTGELFFGEGSRLTVL.

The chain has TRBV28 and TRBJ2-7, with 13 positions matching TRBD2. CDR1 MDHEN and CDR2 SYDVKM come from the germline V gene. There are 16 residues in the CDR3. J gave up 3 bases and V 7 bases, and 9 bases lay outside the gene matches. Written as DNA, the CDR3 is TGTGCCAGCATCCTTGGGGGGACTAGCGGGAACTACGAGCAGTACTTC. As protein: CASILGGTSGNYEQYF.

The CDR3 DNA reads as TGTGCCTTCAGCTTAGACAGGGGGCGAACTGAAGCTTTCTTT. It encodes CAFSLDRGRTEAFF. V gene TRBV7-3 combines with J gene TRBJ1-1; 10 bases are a match to TRBD1. The CDR3 loop spans 14 amino acids. The V gene's germline CDR1 is SGHTA and CDR2 FQGTGA. Losses at the gene ends were 11 bases for V and 5 bases for J; bases not matched to a gene: 11. The whole variable domain, filled in from reference TRBV7-3 and TRBJ1-1, reads GAGVSQTPSNKVTEKGKYVELRCDPISGHTALYWYRQSLGQGPEFLIYFQGTGAADDSGLPNDRFFAVRPEGSVSTLKIQRTERGDSAVYLCAFSLDRGRTEAFFGQGTRLTVV.

CDR3 nucleotides: TGTGCCAGCAGGCGGGGGATCACTAATGAAAAACTGTTTTTT. Protein: CASRRGITNEKLFF. V gene TRBV27 combines with J gene TRBJ1-4, with a weak D call TRBD1 (5 bases). Germline V gene data show CDR1 as MNHEY and CDR2 as SMNVEV (reference sequence). CDR3 size: 14 residues. The V gene lost 6 bases and the J gene lost 2 bases, with 10 bases spanning the gap.

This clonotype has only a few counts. In nucleotides, the CDR3 is TGCGCCAGCAGCTTGATCAGCCAGGGAAGCTACGAGCAGTACTTC. This translates into CASSLISQGSYEQYF. The J gene is TRBJ2-7, the V gene TRBV5-1; the D gene is possibly TRBD1 (5 bases). The CDR3 length is 15 residues. Trimming stripped 1 base from V and 3 bases from J, with 14 bases between. From germline, CDR1 is SGHRS and CDR2 YFSETQ. Full variable domain (missing parts from reference TRBV5-1 and TRBJ2-7): KAGVTQTPRYLIKTRGQQVTLSCSPISGHRSVSWYQQTPGQGLQFLFEYFSETQRNKGNFPGRFSGRQFSNSRSEMNVSTLELGDSALYLCASSLISQGSYEQYFGPGTRLTVT.

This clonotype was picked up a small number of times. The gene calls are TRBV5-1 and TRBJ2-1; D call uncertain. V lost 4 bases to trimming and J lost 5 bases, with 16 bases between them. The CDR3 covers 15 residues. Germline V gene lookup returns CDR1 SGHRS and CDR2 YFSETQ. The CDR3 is CASSAGPTRDNEQFF. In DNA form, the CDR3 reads TGCGCCAGCAGCGCCGGGCCTACTCGCGACAATGAGCAGTTCTTC.

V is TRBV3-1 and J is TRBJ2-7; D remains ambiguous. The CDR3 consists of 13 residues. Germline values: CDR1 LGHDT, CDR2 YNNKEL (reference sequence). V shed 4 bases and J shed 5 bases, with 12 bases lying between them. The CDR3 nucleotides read TGTGCCAGCAGCCTGGGCTTTGAGGACGAGCAGTACTTC. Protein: CASSLGFEDEQYF.